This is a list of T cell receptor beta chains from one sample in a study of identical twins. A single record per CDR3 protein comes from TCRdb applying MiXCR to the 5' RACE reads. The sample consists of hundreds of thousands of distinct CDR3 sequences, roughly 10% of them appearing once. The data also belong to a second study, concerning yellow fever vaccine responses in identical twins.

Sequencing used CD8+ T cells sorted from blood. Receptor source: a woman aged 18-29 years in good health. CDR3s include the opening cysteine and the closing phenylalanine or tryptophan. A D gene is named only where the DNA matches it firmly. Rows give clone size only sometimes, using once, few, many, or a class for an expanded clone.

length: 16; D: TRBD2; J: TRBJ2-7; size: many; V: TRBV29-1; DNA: TGCAGCGTTGAAATTCCCGAGCTAGCGGGAAACTACGAGCAGTACTTC; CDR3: CSVEIPELAGNYEQYF
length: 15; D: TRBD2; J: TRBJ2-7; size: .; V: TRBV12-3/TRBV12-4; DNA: TGTGCCAGCAGTTTATCGGGCGGGGGTACCTACGAGCAGTACTTC; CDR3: CASSLSGGGTYEQYF
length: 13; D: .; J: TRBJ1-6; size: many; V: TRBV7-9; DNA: TGTGCCAGCAGCTTTGGGGGGAATTCACCCCTCCACTTT; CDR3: CASSFGGNSPLHF
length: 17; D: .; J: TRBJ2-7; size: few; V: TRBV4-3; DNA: TGCGCCAGCAGCCAGGAAAGGTGGGGCAGTTTGGGCTACGAGCAGTACTTC; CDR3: CASSQERWGSLGYEQYF
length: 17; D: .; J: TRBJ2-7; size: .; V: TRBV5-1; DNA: TGCGCCAGCAGCTTGGGCTCCACAGGACAGACTCCGTACGAGCAGTACTTC; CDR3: CASSLGSTGQTPYEQYF
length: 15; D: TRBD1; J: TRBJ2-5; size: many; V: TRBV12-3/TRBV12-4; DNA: TGTGCCAGCGCAGGGTTCGGACAGGGCCACGAGACCCAGTACTTC; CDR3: CASAGFGQGHETQYF
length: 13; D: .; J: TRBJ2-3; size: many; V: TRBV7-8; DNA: TGTGCCAGCAGCTTCTTACGTGGAGATACGCAGTATTTT; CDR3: CASSFLRGDTQYF
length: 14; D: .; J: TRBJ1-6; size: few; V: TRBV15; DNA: TGTGCCACCAGCAGAGGTTCAGGGGACACACCCCTCCACTTT; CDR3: CATSRGSGDTPLHF
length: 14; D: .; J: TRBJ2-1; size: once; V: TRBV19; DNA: TGTGCCAGTAGTTCGCGGGACCTCTACAATGAGCAGTTCTTC; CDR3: CASSSRDLYNEQFF
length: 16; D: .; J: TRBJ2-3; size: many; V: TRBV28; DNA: TGTGCCAGCAGTTTAGTTACTAACACCTACACAGATACGCAGTATTTT; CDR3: CASSLVTNTYTDTQYF